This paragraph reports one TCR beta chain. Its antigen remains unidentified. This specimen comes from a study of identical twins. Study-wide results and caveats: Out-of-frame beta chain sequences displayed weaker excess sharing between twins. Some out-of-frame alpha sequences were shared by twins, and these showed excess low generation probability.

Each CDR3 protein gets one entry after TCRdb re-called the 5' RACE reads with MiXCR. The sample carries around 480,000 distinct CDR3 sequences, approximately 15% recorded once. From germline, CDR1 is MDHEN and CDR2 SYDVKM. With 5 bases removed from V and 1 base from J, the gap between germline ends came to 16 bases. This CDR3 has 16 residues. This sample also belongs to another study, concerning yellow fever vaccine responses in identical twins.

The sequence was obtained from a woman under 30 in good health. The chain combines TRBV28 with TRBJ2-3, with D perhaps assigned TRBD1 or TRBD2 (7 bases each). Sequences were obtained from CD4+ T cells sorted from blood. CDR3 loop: CASSLGSGGGTDTQYF. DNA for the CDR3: TGTGCCAGCAGTCTGGGCTCAGGGGGGGGCACAGATACGCAGTATTTT. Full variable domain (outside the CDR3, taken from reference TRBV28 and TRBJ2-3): DVKVTQSSRYLVKRTGEKVFLECVQDMDHENMFWYRQDPGLGLRLIYFSYDVKMKEKGDIPEGYSVSREKKERFSLILESASTNQTSMYLCASSLGSGGGTDTQYFGPGTRLTVL.